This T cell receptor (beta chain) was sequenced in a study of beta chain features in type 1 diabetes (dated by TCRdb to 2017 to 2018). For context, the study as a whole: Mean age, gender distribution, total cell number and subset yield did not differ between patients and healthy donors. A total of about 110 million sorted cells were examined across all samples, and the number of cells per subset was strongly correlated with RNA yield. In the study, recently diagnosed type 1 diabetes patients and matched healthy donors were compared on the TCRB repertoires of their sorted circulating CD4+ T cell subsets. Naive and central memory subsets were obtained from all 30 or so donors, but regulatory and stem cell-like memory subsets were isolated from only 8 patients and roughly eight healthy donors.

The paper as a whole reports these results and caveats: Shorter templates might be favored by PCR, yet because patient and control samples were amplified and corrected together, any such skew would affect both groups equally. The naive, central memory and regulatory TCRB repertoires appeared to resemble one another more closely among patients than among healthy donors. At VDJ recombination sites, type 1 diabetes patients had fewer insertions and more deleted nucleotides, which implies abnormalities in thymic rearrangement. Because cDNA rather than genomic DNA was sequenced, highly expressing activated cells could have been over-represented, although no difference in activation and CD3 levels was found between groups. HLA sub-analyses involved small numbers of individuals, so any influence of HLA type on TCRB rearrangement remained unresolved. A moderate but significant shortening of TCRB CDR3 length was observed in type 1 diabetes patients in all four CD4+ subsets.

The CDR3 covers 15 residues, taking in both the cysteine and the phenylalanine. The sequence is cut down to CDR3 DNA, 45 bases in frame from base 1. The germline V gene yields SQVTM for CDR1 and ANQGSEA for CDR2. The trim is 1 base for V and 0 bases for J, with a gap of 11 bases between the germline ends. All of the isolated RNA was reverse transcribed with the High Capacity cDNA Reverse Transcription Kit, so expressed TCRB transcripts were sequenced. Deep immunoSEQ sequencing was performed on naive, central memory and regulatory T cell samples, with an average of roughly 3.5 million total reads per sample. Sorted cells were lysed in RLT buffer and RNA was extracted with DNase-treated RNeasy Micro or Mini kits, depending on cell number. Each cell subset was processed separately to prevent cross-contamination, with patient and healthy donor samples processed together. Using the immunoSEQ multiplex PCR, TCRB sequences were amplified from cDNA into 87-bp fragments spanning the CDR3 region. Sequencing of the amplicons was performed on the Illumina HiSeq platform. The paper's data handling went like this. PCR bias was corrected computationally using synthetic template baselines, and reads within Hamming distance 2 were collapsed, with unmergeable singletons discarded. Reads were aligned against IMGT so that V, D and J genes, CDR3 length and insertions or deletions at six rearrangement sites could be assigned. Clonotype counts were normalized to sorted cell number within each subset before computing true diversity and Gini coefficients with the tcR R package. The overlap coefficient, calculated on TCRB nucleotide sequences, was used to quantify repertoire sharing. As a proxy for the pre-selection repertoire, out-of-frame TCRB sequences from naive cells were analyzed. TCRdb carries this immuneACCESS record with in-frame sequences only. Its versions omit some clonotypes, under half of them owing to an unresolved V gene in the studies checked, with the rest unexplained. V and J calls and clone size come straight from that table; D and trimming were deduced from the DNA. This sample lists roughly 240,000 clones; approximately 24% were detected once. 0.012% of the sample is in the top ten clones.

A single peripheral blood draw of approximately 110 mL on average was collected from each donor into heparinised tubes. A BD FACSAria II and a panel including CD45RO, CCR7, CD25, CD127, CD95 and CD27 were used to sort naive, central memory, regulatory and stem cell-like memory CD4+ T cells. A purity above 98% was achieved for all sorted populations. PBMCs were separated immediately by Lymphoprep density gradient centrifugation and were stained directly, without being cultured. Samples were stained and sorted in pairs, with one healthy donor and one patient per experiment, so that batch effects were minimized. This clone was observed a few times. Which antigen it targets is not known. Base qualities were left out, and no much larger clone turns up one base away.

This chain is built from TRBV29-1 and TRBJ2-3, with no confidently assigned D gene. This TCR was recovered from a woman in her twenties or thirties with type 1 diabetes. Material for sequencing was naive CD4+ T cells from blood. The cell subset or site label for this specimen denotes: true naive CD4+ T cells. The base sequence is TGCAGCGTTGAAGGCACACCAATCAGCACAGATACGCAGTATTTT. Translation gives CSVEGTPISTDTQYF.